This TCR beta chain stems from a study of blood T cell repertoires in COVID-19. The wider study: Samples representing acute and convalescent COVID-19 were sourced from the United States, Italy and Spain. T cells, B-cell-depleted T cells, or PBMCs supplied cDNA or gDNA.

As originally analysed: The authors estimated nucleated cell counts from reference gene primer amplification. TCRdb keeps only in-frame clones here, not all; method: immunoSEQ multiplex PCR. V, J and clone size were drawn from that table, and D and trimming were deduced from the DNA. The sample shows approximately 250,000 clones, approximately 84% of them seen only once. Cohort 3 donors were reported recovered after two negative PCRs, clearance, or symptom resolution. What was sequenced was PBMCs or T cells enriched from blood (not recorded which). This TCR came from a man aged 35-49 years who had recovered from COVID-19.

CDR3 protein: CASSVGREDYNEQFF. DNA for the CDR3: TGTGCCAGCAGCGTAGGTAGGGAGGACTACAATGAGCAGTTCTTC. This chain links TRBV9 with TRBJ2-1; a weak D match, TRBD2 (6 bases). The germline V gene encodes CDR1 SGDLS and CDR2 YYNGEE. Trimming cost V 0 bases and J 3 bases, with 10 bases left between them. This CDR3 comprises 15 residues.